The entry below describes one T cell receptor (beta chain). Sequencing was performed with immunoSEQ multiplex PCR; in TCRdb, only in-frame clones are kept and a portion is missing. The data contain roughly 100,000 clones, 91% of them seen just once; the ten biggest clones take up about 1.7%. The CDR3 loop spans 15 amino acids. In germline, CDR1 is MNHNS, CDR2 SASEGT. The V and J ends lost 4 bases and 8 bases respectively, with 20 bases between them. The data belong to a study of T cell changes during pregnancy in multiple sclerosis. This sequence was found in a female donor in good health, enrolled as a control in a pregnancy study. The chain carries TRBV6-1 and TRBJ1-2; D remains ambiguous. The specimen was peripheral blood, collected after pregnancy. Written as DNA, the CDR3 is TGTGCCAGCAGTGCTATCTCGGACTTTACTGGGGGCTACACCTTC. It specifies CASSAISDFTGGYTF.